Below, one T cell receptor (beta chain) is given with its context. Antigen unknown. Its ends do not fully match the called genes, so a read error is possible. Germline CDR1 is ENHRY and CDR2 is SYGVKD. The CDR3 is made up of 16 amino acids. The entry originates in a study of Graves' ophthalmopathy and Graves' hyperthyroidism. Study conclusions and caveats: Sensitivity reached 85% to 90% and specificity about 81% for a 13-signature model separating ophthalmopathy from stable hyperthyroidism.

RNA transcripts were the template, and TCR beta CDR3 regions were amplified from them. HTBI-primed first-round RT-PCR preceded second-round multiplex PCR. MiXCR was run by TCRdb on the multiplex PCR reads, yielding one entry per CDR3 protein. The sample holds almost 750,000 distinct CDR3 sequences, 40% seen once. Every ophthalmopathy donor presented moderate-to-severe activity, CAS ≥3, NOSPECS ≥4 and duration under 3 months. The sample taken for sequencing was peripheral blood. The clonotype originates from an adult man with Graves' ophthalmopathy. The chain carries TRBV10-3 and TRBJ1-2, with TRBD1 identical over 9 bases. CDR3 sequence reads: CASSYPDGTGRRGYTF. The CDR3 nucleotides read TGTGCCAGCAGTTACCCGGATGGGACAGGGCGTCGTGGCTACACCTTC.